This T cell receptor (beta chain) was captured in a study of OX40 agonist ivuxolimab in advanced cancers. Background on the study: The patients received ivuxolimab by intravenous route every 2 weeks at 0.01 to 10 mg/kg. Averaging 60 years in age, with a range of about 23 to 79, the cohort was 80% to 90% male.

Concerning this clone: Its antigen remains unknown.

Germline CDR1 and CDR2: SGHRS and YFSETQ. This CDR3 is 13 amino acids long. With 5 bases removed from V and 4 bases from J, the gap between germline ends came to 12 bases. The table came from immunoSEQ multiplex PCR; TCRdb's copy has only in-frame clones and leaves some out. The data contain 65,000 to 95,000 clones, around 90% of them seen just once; the ten biggest clones take up less than 0.85%. Study findings and constraints: In CD8+ T cells, expanded clones were on average more numerous than in CD4+.

The starting material was CD4+ or CD8+ T cells sorted from blood, obtained in a trial of the OX40 agonist ivuxolimab. J is TRBJ2-5 and V is TRBV5-1; D might be TRBD2 (6 bases). The sequence derives from an adult with an advanced solid tumor such as melanoma, head and neck, liver or kidney cancer. As DNA, the CDR3 is TGCGCCAGCAGATGGGGCGGGATAGAGACCCAGTACTTC. Its protein is CASRWGGIETQYF.